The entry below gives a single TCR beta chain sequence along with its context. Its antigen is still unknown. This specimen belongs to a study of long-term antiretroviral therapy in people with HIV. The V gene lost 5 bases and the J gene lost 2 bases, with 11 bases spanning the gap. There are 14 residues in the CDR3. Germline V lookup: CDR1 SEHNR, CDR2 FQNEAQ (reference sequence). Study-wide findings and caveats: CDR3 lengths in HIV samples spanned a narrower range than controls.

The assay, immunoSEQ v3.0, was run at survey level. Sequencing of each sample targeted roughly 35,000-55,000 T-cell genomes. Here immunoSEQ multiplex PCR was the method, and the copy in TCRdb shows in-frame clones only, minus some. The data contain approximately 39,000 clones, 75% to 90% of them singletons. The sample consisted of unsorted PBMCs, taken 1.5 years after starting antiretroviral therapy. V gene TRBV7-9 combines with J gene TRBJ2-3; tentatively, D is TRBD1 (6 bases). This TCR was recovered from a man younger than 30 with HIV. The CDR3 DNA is TGTGCCAGCAGCGCCCGGACAGACACAGATACGCAGTATTTT. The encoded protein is CASSARTDTDTQYF.